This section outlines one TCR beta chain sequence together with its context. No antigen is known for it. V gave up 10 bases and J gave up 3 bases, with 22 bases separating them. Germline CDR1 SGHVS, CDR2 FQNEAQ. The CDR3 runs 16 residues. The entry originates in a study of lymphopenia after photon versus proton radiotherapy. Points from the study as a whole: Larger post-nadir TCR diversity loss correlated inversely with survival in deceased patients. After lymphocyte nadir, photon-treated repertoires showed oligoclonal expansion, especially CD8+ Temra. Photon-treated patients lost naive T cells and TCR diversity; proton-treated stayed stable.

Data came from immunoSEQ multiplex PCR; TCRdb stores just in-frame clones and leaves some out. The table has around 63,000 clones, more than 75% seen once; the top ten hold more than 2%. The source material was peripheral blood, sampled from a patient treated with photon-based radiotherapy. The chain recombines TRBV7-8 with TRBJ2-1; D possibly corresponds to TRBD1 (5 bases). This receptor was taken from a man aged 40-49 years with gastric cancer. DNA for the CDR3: TGTGCCACATCGGCCCGGACAACCGCCTTCTACAATGAGCAGTTCTTC. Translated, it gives CATSARTTAFYNEQFF.